This T cell receptor (beta chain) comes out of a study of Graves' ophthalmopathy and Graves' hyperthyroidism. Study information: Peripheral blood (taken before any treatment) was collected at initial diagnosis.

Study results and caveats: The 13-signature model separated ophthalmopathy from stable hyperthyroidism at over 85% sensitivity and about 81% specificity.

Patients newly diagnosed with hyperthyroidism, under 2 months' duration, were aged 18 to 65, the study reports. In this cohort, patients with other autoimmune diseases, uncontrolled infections, pregnancy or lactation were excluded. The CDR3 has 15 residues. V was clipped by 0 bases and J by 0 bases, with 9 bases between them. CDR1 and CDR2 from the germline V gene are MNHEY and SVGAGI. Amplification of TCR beta CDR3 regions used RNA transcripts. HTBI-primed first-round RT-PCR preceded second-round multiplex PCR. One entry per CDR3 protein, called by TCRdb with MiXCR from the multiplex PCR reads. The sample includes a few hundred thousand distinct CDR3 sequences, approximately 21% of them seen just once. This clonotype was observed many times. The antigen remains unidentified.

The chain joins TRBV6-5 to TRBJ2-7, with D hard to call. The specimen sequenced was peripheral blood. This receptor was obtained from a woman younger than 35 with stable Graves' hyperthyroidism. CDR3 amino acids: CASSYSSGGSYEQYF. For the CDR3, the DNA is TGTGCCAGCAGTTACTCGAGTGGCGGCTCCTACGAGCAGTACTTC.